This T cell receptor beta chain is drawn from a study of blood T cell repertoires in COVID-19 (dated by TCRdb to 2020 to 2021). With regard to the full study: Samples covering the acute and convalescent phases of COVID-19 were provided by collaborators in the United States, Italy and Spain. The material from the prospective study consisted of cDNA or gDNA derived from T cells, B-cell-depleted T cells, or PBMCs. The dataset comprised deeply sampled blood TCRbeta repertoires from subjects exposed to, actively infected with, or recovered from COVID-19. The repertoires were made available in a free public database intended to serve as a resource for research on the immune response to SARS-CoV-2. Samples were obtained from the ongoing ImmuneRACE study (first 160 participants) and from some 1,200 subjects provided by 6 global collaborators. The sample metadata nearly always contained a de-identified subject ID, COVID-19 status, age in years and sex. Where available, HLA class I and class II types were taken from metadata supplied by the sample provider and were not determined by assay-based typing. Findings and caveats that apply to the study as a whole: How much clinical and demographic metadata was included differed by source and by participant, and the metadata was provided uncurated.

Its CDR3 holds 14 amino acids, cysteine through phenylalanine. Left in the record is the CDR3 DNA by itself, 42 bases read in frame from the first base. The germline V gene encodes CDR1 MGHDK and CDR2 SYGVNS. Unmatched junction bases come to 4, with V trimmed by 4 bases and J by 2 bases. Details on this clone: The clone's antigen remains unknown. Per-base quality was not reported, and no clone a single base away is much larger than it. The same CDR3 can be traced to other DNA sequences in this sample.

Enrolling through a virtual design, the prospective study's participants ranged in age from roughly 18 to 89 years and lived across some 22 United States geographic areas. In the prospective study, participants were assigned to cohorts based on the clinical history participants reported in a screening survey and a study questionnaire. Each participant in the prospective study had whole blood, serum and a nasopharyngeal or oropharyngeal swab collected by mobile phlebotomists. Additional blood draws and questionnaires over an approximately two-month period could optionally be provided by prospective study participants. Before DNA extraction, prospective study blood samples were shipped either frozen or at room temperature. The immunoSEQ Assay, a bias-controlled multiplex PCR, was used to amplify TCRbeta CDR3 regions from genomic DNA. In the paper's pipeline: Nucleated cell counts per sample were estimated from amplification of reference gene primers within the assay. To quantify the absolute abundance of each unique TCRbeta CDR3 rearrangement, sequence reads were collapsed and filtered. For each sample, productive Simpson clonality was calculated as the square root of Simpson's diversity index across productive rearrangements. TCRdb re-hosts the immuneACCESS table, in-frame sequences only. Its copies lack some clones; in the studies checked, an unresolved V gene accounts for under half of them, and the cause for the rest is not known. V, J and clone size are those of that table, while D and trimming were read from the DNA. The sample table shows around 250,000 clones, and approximately 90% are seen once. 1.2% of the sample belongs to the ten largest clones.

Sequencing was done on a sample of PBMCs or T cells enriched from blood (not recorded which). This receptor was obtained from a human donor in a cohort exposed to, infected with or recovered from COVID-19 (not recorded which). The donor label of this sample is uncertain. The receptor chain draws on TRBV25-1 and TRBJ1-1, with 7 bases aligning to TRBD1. For the CDR3, the sequence is CASSGTGANTEAFF. Read as DNA, the sequence is TGTGCCAGCAGTGGGACAGGAGCAAACACTGAAGCTTTCTTT. The CDR3, completed at both ends by the reference TRBV25-1 and TRBJ1-1 genes, gives the full variable domain EADIYQTPRYLVIGTGKKITLECSQTMGHDKMYWYQQDPGMELHLIHYSYGVNSTEKGDLSSESTVSRIRTEHFPLTLESARPSHTSQYLCASSGTGANTEAFFGQGTRLTVV.